Sequencing of this TCR beta chain was carried out in a study of T cells after yellow fever vaccination. In the study overall: It was SMART-Seq v4 Ultra Low Input that prepared the fractions with low cell numbers. Study-level findings and limits: Peaking faster, on day 5 versus 15, the secondary response was nonetheless weaker. Among primary-vaccination clones, most reappeared after the booster, at around 97% for CD4 and under 90% for CD8. It was a small share of clonotypes that appeared in both CD4 and CD8 compartments.

The CDR3 has 14 residues. V was clipped by 9 bases and J by 4 bases; unmatched bases: 8. TCRdb recomputed calls from the 5' RACE reads with MiXCR, one row per CDR3 protein. The sample records approximately 510,000 distinct CDR3 sequences, roughly 22% being singletons. This clonotype was found a few times. Its antigen is unidentified. This clonotype was obtained from a man aged 18-30 years who received the YFV17D yellow fever vaccine. The source material was PBMCs, sampled approximately 20 days after the first yellow fever vaccination. The chain links TRBV12-3 or TRBV12-4 to TRBJ2-3, with TRBD2 matching over 9 bases. CDR3 coding DNA: TGTGCCAGTAACCCCGGACTAGCGTCAGATACGCAGTATTTT. Translating gives CASNPGLASDTQYF.